This T cell receptor (beta chain) emerged from a study of tissue T cells after allogeneic stem cell transplantation. In the study overall: Pathologist review favored tissue samples showing histologically apparent lymphocytes.

Study outcomes and limitations: Anatomically similar tissues had similar TCR repertoires within each patient.

V was pared by 7 bases and J by 7 bases, with 20 bases between. From germline, CDR1 is SNHLY and CDR2 FYNNEI. The CDR3 length is 15 residues. This research-autopsy study prospectively enrolled adult allogeneic hematopoietic cell transplant recipients with steroid-refractory graft-versus-host disease. On this clone itself: The antigen is unknown.

Generated by immunoSEQ multiplex PCR, the TCRdb table keeps only in-frame clones and is missing some. Altogether hundreds of clones are present, around two thirds being singletons, with the ten largest covering 15% to 20%. The genes are TRBV2 and TRBJ1-5; possibly TRBD1 for D (5 bases). The clonotype was recovered from a male patient older than 55 with steroid-refractory graft-versus-host disease after an allogeneic stem cell transplant. Some T cells may be provided by the graft donor. The input for sequencing was esophageal tissue, taken at autopsy. CDR3 residues: CASKGTGRAGQPQHF. DNA for the CDR3: TGTGCCAGCAAGGGGACCGGCCGGGCCGGGCAGCCCCAGCATTTT.